This TCR beta chain was recorded in a study of T-cell reconstitution after alpha-beta-depleted transplantation in children. This clonotype was seen only a few times. Per germline, CDR1 DFQATT and CDR2 SNEGSKA (reference sequence). V gave up 0 bases and J gave up 2 bases, with 9 bases separating them. The CDR3 loop spans 14 amino acids. For TCRbeta, the library was prepared with unique molecular identifiers. TCRdb itself ran the PCR reads through MiXCR, one entry per CDR3 protein. The sample gives some 830,000 distinct CDR3 sequences, 16% of which show up once; approximately 4.5% is in the top ten. The source is a male patient aged 10-17 years who had a stem cell transplant for acute lymphoblastic leukemia, so the T cells may come from the graft donor. This material consisted of PBMCs, mostly from graft donor cells, taken 360 days after TCRalphabeta/CD19-depleted stem cell transplant. The chain uses TRBV20-1 and TRBJ2-3, with D unresolved. The CDR3 is CSARDQRSTDTQYF. CDR3 sequence (DNA): TGCAGTGCTAGAGATCAACGTTCCACAGATACGCAGTATTTT.